This TCR beta chain is from a study of CD8 T cells in ankylosing spondylitis. The sample holds many counts of this clonotype. Its specificity is not known. General observations from the study: Matched synovial fluid from ankylosing spondylitis patients was reported to be enriched for disease-linked clones. For ankylosing spondylitis blood, a TCR beta motif of several highly homologous variants appeared characteristic. Disease-associated clonotypes exhibited CD8+ identity and were relatively infrequent in peripheral blood.

Trimming took 5 bases from V and 3 from J, leaving 13 bases between them. The CDR3 is 14 amino acids. Germline-derived CDR1 and CDR2 are SGHTA and FQGNSA. The TCR beta libraries were generated through quantitative 5'-RACE incorporating molecular barcodes. TCRdb passed the 5' RACE reads through MiXCR, listing each CDR3 protein once. The sample lists 300,000 to 350,000 distinct CDR3 sequences; approximately 15% were seen once. V gene TRBV7-2 combines with J gene TRBJ1-2, with D maybe TRBD1 (6 bases). This receptor was obtained from a male donor with ankylosing spondylitis or in good health (not recorded which). The sequenced sample was blood, either unsorted or a sorted T cell fraction (not recorded which). The CDR3 loop reads CASSPGGQYYGYTF. CDR3 sequence (DNA): TGTGCCAGCAGCCCCGGAGGACAGTACTATGGCTACACCTTC.